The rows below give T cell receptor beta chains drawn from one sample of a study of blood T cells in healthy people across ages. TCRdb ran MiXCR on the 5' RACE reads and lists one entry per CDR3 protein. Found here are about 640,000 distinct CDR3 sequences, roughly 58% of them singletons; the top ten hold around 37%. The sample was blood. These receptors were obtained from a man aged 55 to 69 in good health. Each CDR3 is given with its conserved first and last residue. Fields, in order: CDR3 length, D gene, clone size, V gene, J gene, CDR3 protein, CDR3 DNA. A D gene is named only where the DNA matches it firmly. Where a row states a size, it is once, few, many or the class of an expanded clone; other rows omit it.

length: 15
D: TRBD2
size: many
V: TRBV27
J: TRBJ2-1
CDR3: CASSFGTSGYNEQFF
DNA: TGTGCCAGCAGTTTCGGGACTAGCGGCTACAATGAGCAGTTCTTC

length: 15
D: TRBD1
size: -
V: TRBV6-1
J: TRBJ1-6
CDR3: CASSQTGPYNSPLHF
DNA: TGTGCCAGCAGCCAGACAGGGCCCTATAATTCACCCCTCCACTTT

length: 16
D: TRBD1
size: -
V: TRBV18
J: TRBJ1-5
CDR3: CASSPNIRTGFQPQHF
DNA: TGTGCCAGCTCACCTAATATCAGGACAGGGTTTCAGCCCCAGCATTTT

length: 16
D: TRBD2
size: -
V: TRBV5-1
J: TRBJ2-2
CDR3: CASSFGLADNTGELFF
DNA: TGCGCCAGCAGCTTTGGACTAGCAGACAACACCGGGGAGCTGTTTTTT

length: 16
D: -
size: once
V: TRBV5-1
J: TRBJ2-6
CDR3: CASSLEGPWGANVLTF
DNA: TGCGCCAGCAGCTTGGAAGGTCCTTGGGGGGCCAACGTCCTGACTTTC

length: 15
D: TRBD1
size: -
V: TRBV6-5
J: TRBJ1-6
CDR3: CASSYNRGPNSPLHF
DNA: TGTGCCAGCAGTTATAACAGGGGCCCGAATTCACCCCTCCACTTT

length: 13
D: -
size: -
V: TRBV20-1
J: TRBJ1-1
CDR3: CSARTGSNTEAFF
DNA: TGCAGTGCCCGTACAGGGAGTAACACTGAAGCTTTCTTT

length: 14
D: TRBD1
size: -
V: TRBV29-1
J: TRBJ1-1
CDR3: CSVTGTGMVTKAFF
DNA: TGCAGCGTAACCGGGACAGGGATGGTCACTAAAGCTTTCTTT

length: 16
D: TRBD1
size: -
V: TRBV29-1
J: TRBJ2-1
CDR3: CCVDEPTGGDYNEQFF
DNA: TGCTGCGTTGACGAACCTACAGGGGGCGACTACAATGAGCAGTTCTTC

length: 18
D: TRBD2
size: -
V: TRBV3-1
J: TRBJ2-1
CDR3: CASSQLTSGGEENNEQFF
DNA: TGTGCCAGCAGCCAGCTCACTAGCGGGGGGGAAGAAAACAATGAGCAGTTCTTC

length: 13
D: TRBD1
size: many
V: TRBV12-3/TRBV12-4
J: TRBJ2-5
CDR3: CASSWDRQETQYF
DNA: TGTGCCAGCAGTTGGGACAGACAAGAGACCCAGTACTTC

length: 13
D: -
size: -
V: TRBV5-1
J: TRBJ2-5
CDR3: CASSADAKGTQYF
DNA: TGCGCCAGCAGCGCCGACGCCAAGGGGACCCAGTACTTC

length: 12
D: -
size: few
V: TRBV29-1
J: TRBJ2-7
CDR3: CSVLGDGYEQYF
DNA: TGCAGCGTCTTAGGGGACGGGTACGAGCAGTACTTC

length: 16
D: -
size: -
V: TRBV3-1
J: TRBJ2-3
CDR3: CASSQASVGKTDTQYF
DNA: TGTGCCAGCAGCCAGGCCAGCGTGGGGAAGACAGATACGCAGTATTTT

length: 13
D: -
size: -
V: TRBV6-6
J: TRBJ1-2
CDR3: CASSSRGVRGYTF
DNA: TGTGCCAGCAGTTCCCGAGGAGTTAGGGGCTACACCTTC

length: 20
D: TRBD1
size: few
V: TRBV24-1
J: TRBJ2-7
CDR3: CATSDLQARQSGDSGYEQYF
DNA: TGTGCCACCAGTGATTTGCAAGCTAGGCAGTCCGGGGACAGCGGCTACGAGCAGTACTTC

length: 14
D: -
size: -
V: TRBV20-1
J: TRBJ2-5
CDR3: CSASKRTYQETQYF
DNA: TGCAGTGCTAGTAAGAGGACATACCAAGAGACCCAGTACTTC

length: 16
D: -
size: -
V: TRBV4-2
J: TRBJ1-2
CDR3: CASSQEITEANYGYTF
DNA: TGTGCCAGCAGCCAAGAAATCACAGAAGCTAACTATGGCTACACCTTC

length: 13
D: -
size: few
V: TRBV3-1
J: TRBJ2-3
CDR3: CASRSSGTDTQYF
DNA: TGTGCCAGCAGGTCATCGGGGACAGATACGCAGTATTTT

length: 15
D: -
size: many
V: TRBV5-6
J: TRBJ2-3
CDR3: CASSYGPSSTDTQYF
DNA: TGTGCCAGCAGCTACGGACCCTCTAGCACAGATACGCAGTATTTT

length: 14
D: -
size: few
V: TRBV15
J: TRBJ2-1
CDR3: CATSRDGFLGEQFF
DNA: TGTGCCACCAGCAGAGATGGGTTTCTTGGTGAGCAGTTCTTC

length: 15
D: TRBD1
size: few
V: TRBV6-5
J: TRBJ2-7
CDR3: CASSYRRTGSYEQYF
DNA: TGTGCCAGCAGTTACCGGAGGACAGGCTCCTACGAGCAGTACTTC

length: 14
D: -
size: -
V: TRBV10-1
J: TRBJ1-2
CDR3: CASSEDGTNYGYTF
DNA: TGCGCCAGCAGTGAGGACGGAACTAACTATGGCTACACCTTC

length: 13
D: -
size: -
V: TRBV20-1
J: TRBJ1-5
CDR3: CSASKGPGQPQHF
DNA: TGCAGTGCTAGTAAGGGACCGGGTCAGCCCCAGCATTTT

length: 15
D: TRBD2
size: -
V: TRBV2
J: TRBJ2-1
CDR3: CASSPGLAEGSLQFF
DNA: TGTGCCAGCAGTCCAGGACTAGCGGAGGGCTCTTTGCAGTTCTTC

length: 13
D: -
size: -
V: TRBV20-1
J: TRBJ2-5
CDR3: CSASAEGGETQYF
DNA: TGCAGTGCTAGCGCGGAGGGGGGAGAGACCCAGTACTTC

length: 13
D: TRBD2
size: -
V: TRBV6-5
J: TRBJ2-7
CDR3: CASKGAGSGEQYF
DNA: TGTGCCAGCAAAGGAGCGGGGTCGGGCGAGCAGTACTTC

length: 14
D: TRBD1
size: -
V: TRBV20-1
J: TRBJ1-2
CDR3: CSAKADRGRGGYTF
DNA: TGCAGTGCTAAAGCCGACAGGGGACGAGGTGGCTACACCTTC

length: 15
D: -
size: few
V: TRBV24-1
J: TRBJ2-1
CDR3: CATSETGTRAGEQFF
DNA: TGTGCCACCAGTGAAACCGGGACAAGGGCCGGTGAGCAGTTCTTC

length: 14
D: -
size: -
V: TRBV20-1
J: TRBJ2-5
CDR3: CSARDLGSQETQYF
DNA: TGCAGTGCTAGAGATCTCGGCAGCCAAGAGACCCAGTACTTC

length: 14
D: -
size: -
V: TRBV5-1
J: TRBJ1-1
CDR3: CASRPTPMNTEAFF
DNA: TGCGCCAGCAGACCGACGCCCATGAACACTGAAGCTTTCTTT